This TCR beta chain was documented in a study of vaccination effects on CD4 cells after COVID-19 (dated by TCRdb to between 2022 and 2023). About the full investigation: Each participant got two doses of an mRNA SARS-CoV-2 vaccine, either BNT162b2 or mRNA-1273. The full study included 9 to 10 COVID-19 convalescent patients and a few SARS-CoV-2-naive healthy vaccine recipients. Cultures from other donors in the study were sequenced with the Oncomine TCR Beta short-read assay on an Illumina iSeq 100. SARS-CoV-2 spike-specific CD4+ TCR repertoires from before and after mRNA vaccination were compared in COVID-19 convalescent patients and in infection-naive vaccine recipients. Overall results and qualifications from the work: Marked clonal contraction was observed in both infection-induced and vaccine-induced clones at late post-vaccination timepoints, consistent with waning T cell responses. In healthy vaccine recipients, vaccine-induced clones were almost all SARS-CoV-2 mono-reactive, with only 1 of 255 being cross-reactive with common cold coronaviruses. The study was limited by a small number of convalescent patients and lacked early post-infection timepoints.

The CDR3, from cysteine to phenylalanine, totals 13 residues. The kept DNA is CDR3 alone, 39 bases in frame from the first base. A distance of 12 bases separates the germline ends of V and J, which lose 2 bases and 13 bases respectively. From a lookup of the germline V gene, CDR1 and CDR2 are SNHLY and FYNNEI. This clone was counted once. This receptor's antigen is unknown. No base quality values were provided; no much bigger clone lies one nucleotide off. The protocol used for the library was the immunoSEQ multiplex PCR assay. DNA from the cultured and isolated CD4+ T cells underwent TCR beta CDR3 sequencing. The study's processing was this. Non-productive TCR sequences were removed and reads were trimmed to the CDR3 region, keeping CDR3s of at least 7 amino acids. Antigen-specific clonotypes were identified using the MANAFEST web app by comparison of expansion in peptide wells against reference cultures. For clones to be considered positive, expansion at FDR<0.05 versus reference and all other wells, an odds ratio above 5, and a frequency above 0.1% in two replicate wells were required. Clonotypes significantly expanded in SARS-CoV-2 spike wells and in at least one common cold coronavirus spike condition were defined as cross-reactive. Using the stringdist R package, CDR3 similarity was measured by Levenshtein distance, and unrooted trees were constructed with ape in R 3.6.1. Drawn from immuneACCESS, this table holds only the in-frame rearrangements with V and J called that TCRdb kept. Clones are partly lost; checked studies trace under half to an unresolved V gene and leave the rest unexplained. V, J and clone size were drawn from that table, and D and trimming were deduced from the DNA. The sample table records 60,000 to 70,000 clones; approximately 80% of these occur just once. The ten largest clones take up roughly 2.7% of the sample.

To identify antigen-specific CD4+ T cell clonotypes by their expansion, the ViraFEST assay first stimulated PBMC with viral peptide pools and then applied TCR sequencing. After around eleven days of culture, CD4+ T cells were isolated with the EasySep CD4+ T cell isolation kit. The absence of prior SARS-CoV-2 infection in healthy vaccine recipients was confirmed by negative nucleocapsid antibodies before and after vaccination. Each well held some 1.9 million PBMC cultured in IMDM containing roughly 5% human AB serum, 9.5 to 10 IU/ml IL-2 and gentamicin, along with 8 to 10 ug/ml peptides. On days 3 and 7, half of the culture medium was replaced with fresh IL-2-containing medium. Unless noted otherwise, every peptide stimulation condition was cultured in triplicate wells. PBMC were separated from whole blood using Ficoll-Paque Plus gradient centrifugation and were then either cryopreserved at -140C or used fresh. The overlapping peptide pools covered the spike proteins of SARS-CoV-2 as well as those of the common cold coronaviruses HCoV-NL63, HCoV-OC43 and HCoV-229E. The QIAamp micro DNA kit was used to extract genomic DNA from the cultured CD4+ T cells.

The starting material was CD4+ T cells from PBMCs cultured with HCoV-229E spike peptides, obtained before COVID-19 vaccination. The label giving this sample's cell subset or site can be read as: HCoV-229E spike overlapping peptide pool stimulation. The sequence derives from a human donor who received a COVID-19 vaccine. The V gene is TRBV2 and the J gene is TRBJ1-6, with the D gene uncertain. The CDR3 region has the sequence CASSERAGKPLHF. At the DNA level, the sequence is TGTGCCAGCAGTGAAAGAGCGGGTAAGCCCCTCCACTTT.